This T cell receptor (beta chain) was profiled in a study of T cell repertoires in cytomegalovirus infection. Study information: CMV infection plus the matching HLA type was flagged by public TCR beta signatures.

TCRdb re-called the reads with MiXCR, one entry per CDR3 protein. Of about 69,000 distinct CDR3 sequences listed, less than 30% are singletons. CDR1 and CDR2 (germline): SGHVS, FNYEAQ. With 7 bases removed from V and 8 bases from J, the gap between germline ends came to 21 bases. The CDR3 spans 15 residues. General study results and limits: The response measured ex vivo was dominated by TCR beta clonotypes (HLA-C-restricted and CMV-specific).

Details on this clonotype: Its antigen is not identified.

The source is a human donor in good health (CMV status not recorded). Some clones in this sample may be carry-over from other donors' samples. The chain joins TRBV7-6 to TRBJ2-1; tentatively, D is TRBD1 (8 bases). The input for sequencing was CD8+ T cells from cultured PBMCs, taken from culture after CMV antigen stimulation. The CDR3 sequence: CASNTGQGGWDEQFF. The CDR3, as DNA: TGTGCCAGCAACACCGGACAGGGAGGGTGGGATGAGCAGTTCTTC.